The subject of this entry is one TCR beta chain. Germline CDR1 SGHRS, CDR2 YFSETQ. V lost 7 bases, J lost 4 bases, and 11 bases stayed unmatched. The CDR3 is made up of 16 amino acids. TCRdb's table, derived via immunoSEQ multiplex PCR, lists solely in-frame clones and lacks some. The repertoire has about 1.5 million clones, roughly 98% of them found once; the top ten carry around 0.47%. This specimen belongs to a study of shared clonotypes between healthy human individuals. This rearrangement joins TRBV5-1 to TRBJ2-2; TRBD2 agrees at 9 bases. Specimen: naive CD4+ T cells sorted from blood. The subset was: CD45RA+ positively selected. The sequence came from a man aged 30 to 39 in good health. This CDR3 reads CASHPSGTIFTGELFF. CDR3 coding DNA: TGCGCCAGCCACCCTAGCGGGACCATATTCACCGGGGAGCTGTTTTTT.